This is a list of T cell receptor beta chains from one sample in a study of a mutant IDH1 vaccine in newly diagnosed glioma. Profiling relied on immunoSEQ multiplex PCR, and the TCRdb table lists in-frame clones only, not all of them. The data contain tens of thousands of clones, around four fifths of them singletons. Their specific antigens are unknown. Sequencing used PBMCs, obtained from a glioma patient whose treatment included an IDH1 peptide vaccine. The receptors shown here come from a man over 45 with glioma. CDR3s include the opening cysteine and the closing phenylalanine or tryptophan. The D gene is left open where the match is weak. Not all rows give a size; the values are once, few, many and, for expanded clones, a class.

abundance: .; v_gene: TRBV6-5; j_gene: TRBJ2-5; d_gene: .; CDR3aa: CASSGGGLEETQYF; CDR3nt: TGTGCCAGCAGTGGGGGGGGGCTGGAAGAGACCCAGTACTTC
abundance: .; v_gene: TRBV4-1; j_gene: TRBJ1-3; d_gene: .; CDR3aa: CASSQDNRNTIYF; CDR3nt: TGCGCCAGCAGCCAAGATAACCGAAACACCATATATTTT
abundance: few; v_gene: TRBV19; j_gene: TRBJ1-5; d_gene: .; CDR3aa: CASSRDRLAGQPQHF; CDR3nt: TGTGCCAGTAGTCGTGACAGGCTGGCGGGTCAGCCCCAGCATTTT
abundance: few; v_gene: TRBV5-5; j_gene: TRBJ2-2; d_gene: TRBD1; CDR3aa: CASSYRQGQNTGELFF; CDR3nt: TGTGCCAGCAGCTATAGACAGGGGCAAAACACCGGGGAGCTGTTTTTT
abundance: .; v_gene: TRBV2; j_gene: TRBJ1-2; d_gene: TRBD1; CDR3aa: CASRDQYGDRGINGYTF; CDR3nt: TGTGCCAGCAGGGACCAATACGGGGACAGGGGTATCAATGGCTACACCTTC
abundance: .; v_gene: TRBV7-3; j_gene: TRBJ2-1; d_gene: TRBD1; CDR3aa: CASSLRRQGQGNEQFF; CDR3nt: TGTGCCAGCAGCTTAAGGCGACAGGGACAAGGCAATGAGCAGTTCTTC
abundance: .; v_gene: TRBV6-6; j_gene: TRBJ1-5; d_gene: TRBD1; CDR3aa: CASSTTGGAGQPQHF; CDR3nt: TGTGCCAGCAGTACCACAGGGGGCGCTGGACAGCCCCAGCATTTT
abundance: few; v_gene: TRBV6-5; j_gene: TRBJ1-1; d_gene: .; CDR3aa: CASSPGDNTEAFF; CDR3nt: TGTGCCAGCAGTCCGGGAGACAACACTGAAGCTTTCTTT
abundance: .; v_gene: TRBV29-1; j_gene: TRBJ2-1; d_gene: TRBD1; CDR3aa: CSVTGQAIYNEQFF; CDR3nt: TGCAGCGTTACCGGACAGGCCATCTACAATGAGCAGTTCTTC
abundance: .; v_gene: TRBV15; j_gene: TRBJ1-2; d_gene: .; CDR3aa: CATSRDADFYGYTF; CDR3nt: TGTGCCACCAGCAGAGATGCAGACTTCTATGGCTACACCTTC
abundance: few; v_gene: TRBV29-1; j_gene: TRBJ1-2; d_gene: TRBD1; CDR3aa: CSVDAGGGYTF; CDR3nt: TGCAGCGTCGACGCAGGGGGTGGCTACACCTTC
abundance: .; v_gene: TRBV12-5; j_gene: TRBJ1-1; d_gene: .; CDR3aa: CASGRRVTEAFF; CDR3nt: TGTGCTAGTGGTCGCCGGGTCACTGAAGCTTTCTTT
abundance: .; v_gene: TRBV6-1; j_gene: TRBJ1-1; d_gene: .; CDR3aa: CATSKRPNTEAFF; CDR3nt: TGTGCCACCAGTAAACGCCCGAACACTGAAGCTTTCTTT
abundance: .; v_gene: TRBV5-6; j_gene: TRBJ1-6; d_gene: .; CDR3aa: CASSLRSSPLHF; CDR3nt: TGTGCCAGCAGCTTGAGATCCTCACCCCTCCACTTT
abundance: .; v_gene: TRBV18; j_gene: TRBJ1-1; d_gene: .; CDR3aa: CASSPGVGGNTEAFF; CDR3nt: TGTGCCAGCTCACCGGGGGTTGGGGGGAACACTGAAGCTTTCTTT
abundance: .; v_gene: TRBV4-3; j_gene: TRBJ1-2; d_gene: TRBD1; CDR3aa: CASSQDEGTGRYGYTF; CDR3nt: TGCGCCAGCAGCCAAGATGAAGGGACAGGGCGCTATGGCTACACCTTC
abundance: .; v_gene: TRBV5-6; j_gene: TRBJ2-2; d_gene: .; CDR3aa: CASSLEVDGELFF; CDR3nt: TGTGCCAGCAGCTTGGAAGTGGACGGGGAGCTGTTTTTT
abundance: few; v_gene: TRBV11-1; j_gene: TRBJ2-7; d_gene: .; CDR3aa: CASSFRQSAYEQYF; CDR3nt: TGTGCCAGCAGCTTTCGACAGAGCGCCTACGAGCAGTACTTC
abundance: few; v_gene: TRBV10-2; j_gene: TRBJ2-3; d_gene: TRBD1; CDR3aa: CASSEGTGATQYF; CDR3nt: TGCGCCAGCAGTGAAGGGACAGGGGCTACGCAGTATTTT
abundance: .; v_gene: TRBV7-2; j_gene: TRBJ1-1; d_gene: TRBD1; CDR3aa: CASSSQGANTEAFF; CDR3nt: TGTGCCAGCAGCTCACAGGGGGCGAACACTGAAGCTTTCTTT
abundance: .; v_gene: TRBV7-2; j_gene: TRBJ2-1; d_gene: .; CDR3aa: CASSLKGWASSYNEQFF; CDR3nt: TGTGCCAGCAGCTTAAAAGGCTGGGCGAGCTCCTACAATGAGCAGTTCTTC
abundance: .; v_gene: TRBV14; j_gene: TRBJ1-2; d_gene: .; CDR3aa: CASSPDLGLYGYTF; CDR3nt: TGTGCCAGCAGCCCCGACCTGGGCCTCTATGGCTACACCTTC
abundance: .; v_gene: TRBV5-1; j_gene: TRBJ2-2; d_gene: .; CDR3aa: CASSLVATPNTGELFF; CDR3nt: TGCGCCAGCAGCTTGGTTGCCACCCCGAACACCGGGGAGCTGTTTTTT
abundance: .; v_gene: TRBV5-4; j_gene: TRBJ2-4; d_gene: .; CDR3aa: CASSSGPGLKNIQYF; CDR3nt: TGTGCCAGCAGCTCAGGGCCGGGCCTCAAAAACATTCAGTACTTC